The rows below give T cell receptor beta chains drawn from one sample of a study of blood T cell repertoires in COVID-19. Produced via immunoSEQ multiplex PCR; TCRdb's table is partial and in-frame only. The sample gives approximately 240,000 clones, 70% to 90% of which show up once; roughly 12% is in the top ten. Specimen: peripheral blood. The receptors were sampled from a young woman who had recovered from COVID-19. Both conserved end residues are part of each CDR3. A D gene is named only where the DNA matches it firmly. Expanded clones are given a class, and other clones once, few, many or no size at all.

- TRBJ1-2 - TRBV12-3/TRBV12-4 CASSFGGYGYTF TGTGCCAGCAGTTTCGGTGGCTATGGCTACACCTTC
- TRBJ2-7 TRBD2 TRBV5-3 CARSLGSGRESYEQYF TGTGCCAGAAGCTTGGGAAGCGGGAGAGAATCCTACGAGCAGTACTTC
once TRBJ1-2 TRBD1 TRBV5-1 CASSFNTGGAYGYTF TGCGCCAGCAGCTTTAATACAGGGGGCGCTTATGGCTACACCTTC
- TRBJ2-4 - TRBV7-9 CASSLGLDSVAKNIQYF TGTGCCAGCAGCTTAGGTTTGGACAGTGTAGCCAAAAACATTCAGTACTTC
- TRBJ1-6 TRBD1 TRBV18 CASSPGQDKDSPLHF TGTGCCAGCTCACCGGGACAGGATAAGGATTCACCCCTCCACTTT
few TRBJ1-2 - TRBV6-1 CASSEGTQRYGYTF TGTGCCAGCAGTGAAGGGACACAACGTTATGGCTACACCTTC
- TRBJ2-1 TRBD2 TRBV9 CASSGQLAGFFNEQFF TGTGCCAGCAGCGGACAACTAGCGGGATTTTTCAATGAGCAGTTCTTC
- TRBJ2-7 - TRBV2 CASRGSVARSYEQYF TGTGCCAGCAGGGGAAGCGTAGCGCGATCCTACGAGCAGTACTTC
- TRBJ1-3 TRBD1 TRBV6-5 CASSFDRGSGNTIYF TGTGCCAGCAGTTTCGACAGGGGATCTGGAAACACCATATATTTT
- TRBJ1-5 - TRBV6-5 CASSYDNNQPQHF TGTGCCAGCAGTTACGACAATAATCAGCCCCAGCATTTT
few TRBJ2-7 - TRBV27 CASSLNGGPTYEQYF TGTGCCAGCAGTTTAAATGGTGGGCCCACCTACGAGCAGTACTTC
- TRBJ1-1 TRBD1 TRBV6-2/TRBV6-3 CASSGPGTDLNTEAFF TGTGCCAGCAGCGGACCTGGGACAGACTTGAACACTGAAGCTTTCTTT
- TRBJ2-3 TRBD2 TRBV4-3 CASSPTPRGEGTDTQYF TGCGCCAGCAGCCCGACCCCTCGGGGGGAAGGTACAGATACGCAGTATTTT
- TRBJ2-2 TRBD2 TRBV9 CASSVGLAGNGELFF TGTGCCAGCAGCGTCGGACTAGCGGGGAACGGGGAGCTGTTTTTT
- TRBJ1-2 TRBD1 TRBV18 CASSPTGVRDGYTF TGTGCCAGCTCACCAACAGGGGTTAGGGATGGCTACACCTTC
- TRBJ2-5 TRBD1 TRBV19 CASSIKGAGETQYF TGTGCCAGTAGTATAAAGGGGGCCGGCGAGACCCAGTACTTC
- TRBJ2-1 - TRBV19 CASSISGTGMFSYNEQFF TGTGCCAGTAGTATTAGCGGGACAGGGATGTTTTCCTACAATGAGCAGTTCTTC
few TRBJ2-7 TRBD1 TRBV7-9 CASRDRGYTYEQYF TGTGCCAGCCGGGACAGGGGATATACCTACGAGCAGTACTTC
- TRBJ1-2 - TRBV25-1 CASSENRHYGYTF TGTGCCAGCAGTGAAAACAGACACTATGGCTACACCTTC
- TRBJ2-3 - TRBV29-1 CSVEDNRPDTQYF TGCAGCGTTGAAGATAACAGACCAGATACGCAGTATTTT
- TRBJ2-1 - TRBV4-3 CASSPLHSNEQFF TGCGCCAGCAGCCCCCTTCACAGTAATGAGCAGTTCTTC
once TRBJ2-7 - TRBV28 CASSLASTYEQYF TGTGCCAGCAGTTTAGCGTCCACCTACGAGCAGTACTTC
- TRBJ1-2 - TRBV6-2/TRBV6-3 CASSYGLGFNYGYTF TGTGCCAGCAGTTACGGCCTAGGCTTCAACTATGGCTACACCTTC
- TRBJ1-2 TRBD1 TRBV24-1 CATSDLDRENGYTF TGTGCCACCAGTGACCTGGACAGGGAGAATGGCTACACCTTC
- TRBJ2-1 TRBD2 TRBV15 CATSRGTSPDEQFF TGTGCCACCAGCAGGGGGACTAGTCCCGATGAGCAGTTCTTC
- TRBJ1-2 TRBD1 TRBV19 CASSIVRGLGYTF TGTGCCAGTAGTATCGTAAGGGGGCTTGGCTACACCTTC